A single sample is the source of the 28 T cell receptor beta chains below, sequenced in a study of shared clonotypes between healthy human individuals. Method: immunoSEQ multiplex PCR; TCRdb's copy keeps in-frame clones and lacks some. The sample lists 2 million to 2.5 million clones; 85% to 95% were seen once. Source material: naive CD4+ T cells from PBMCs. The subset denotes: CD45RA+ positively selected. All receptors come from a young man in good health. Some clones in this sample may be carry-over from other donors' samples.

This rearrangement joins TRBV7-2 to TRBJ1-1; D not resolved. This CDR3 is 16 amino acids long. Germline V lookup: CDR1 SGHTA, CDR2 FQGNSA. Trimming removed 2 bases at V and 0 bases at J, with 13 bases between. In nucleotides, the CDR3 is TGTGCCAGCAGCTTAATGTCTTCGCGGGTGAACACTGAAGCTTTCTTT. Translated, it gives CASSLMSSRVNTEAFF.

Of note for this clone: Different DNA sequences within this sample yield the same CDR3. The chain joins TRBV5-1 to TRBJ1-1; D gene unclear. Germline assignment: CDR1 SGHRS and CDR2 YFSETQ. This CDR3 has 13 amino acids. The V and J ends lost 0 bases and 3 bases respectively, with 6 bases between them. The CDR3 region is CASSLGVYTEAFF. CDR3 in DNA: TGCGCCAGCAGCTTGGGGGTATACACTGAAGCTTTCTTT.

This sequence joins TRBV19 and TRBJ2-1; D possibly corresponds to TRBD1 (6 bases). CDR1 is LNHDA and CDR2 is SQIVND in the germline V gene (reference sequence). The CDR3 runs 16 residues. With 3 bases removed from V and 5 bases from J, the gap between germline ends came to 17 bases. The CDR3 here is CASSMRGGRSNNEQFF. CDR3 bases: TGTGCCAGTAGTATGAGAGGGGGACGGTCGAACAATGAGCAGTTCTTC.

The genes are TRBV7-3 and TRBJ2-2; D is uncertain. In germline, CDR1 is SGHTA, CDR2 FQGTGA. The CDR3 is 15 residues long. The V and J ends lost 1 base and 4 bases respectively, with 10 bases between them. CDR3 nucleotide sequence: TGTGCCAGCAGCTTAAGCAGGTCTCCCACCGGGGAGCTGTTTTTT. This encodes CASSLSRSPTGELFF.

V gene TRBV28 combines with J gene TRBJ1-4; 7 bases align to TRBD1. Germline V gene sequence: CDR1 MDHEN, CDR2 SYDVKM. CDR3 length equals 16 residues. With V trimmed by 2 bases and J by 0 bases, 3 bases remained unmatched. This CDR3 reads CASSLQGVATNEKLFF. The CDR3 nucleotides read TGTGCCAGCAGTTTACAGGGGGTCGCAACTAATGAAAAACTGTTTTTT. Looking up the rest from reference TRBV28 and TRBJ1-4 gives the full variable domain: DVKVTQSSRYLVKRTGEKVFLECVQDMDHENMFWYRQDPGLGLRLIYFSYDVKMKEKGDIPEGYSVSREKKERFSLILESASTNQTSMYLCASSLQGVATNEKLFFGSGTQLSVL.

The rearrangement links TRBV2 to TRBJ2-1, with D perhaps matching TRBD2 (6 bases). V was pared by 4 bases and J by 0 bases, with 10 bases between. The germline V gene encodes CDR1 SNHLY and CDR2 FYNNEI. There are 15 residues in the CDR3. CDR3 residues: CASSGRESSYNEQFF. The CDR3 nucleotides read TGTGCCAGCAGTGGACGGGAGAGCTCCTACAATGAGCAGTTCTTC.

To note about this clone: Other nucleotide sequences in the sample specify the same CDR3. The V call is TRBV5-1, the J call TRBJ1-5, with a tentative D call TRBD1 (6 bases). V shed 4 bases and J shed 5 bases, with 13 bases lying between them. The germline gives CDR1 SGHRS, CDR2 YFSETQ. This CDR3 spans 14 amino acids. CDR3 loop: CASSLAGGDQPQHF. CDR3 bases: TGCGCCAGCAGCCTGGCGGGGGGCGATCAGCCCCAGCATTTT.

The chain couples TRBV5-4 to TRBJ1-1; 7 bases line up with TRBD1. V lost 2 bases, J lost 8 bases, and 6 bases stayed unmatched. This CDR3 is built from 13 residues. The germline V gene encodes CDR1 SGHNT and CDR2 YYREEE (reference sequence). The CDR3 loop is CASSFKQGTEAFF. CDR3 nucleotide sequence: TGTGCCAGCAGCTTCAAACAGGGGACAGAAGCTTTCTTT.

This sequence joins TRBV28 and TRBJ2-7; the match to TRBD2 covers 13 bases. This CDR3 region has 16 residues. CDR1 and CDR2 (germline): MDHEN, SYDVKM. After removal of 3 bases from V and 4 bases from J, the junction contained 6 bases not matched to a gene. CDR3 sequence (DNA): TGTGCCAGCAGTTTTTCCCTGACTAGCGGGGGGTACGAGCAGTACTTC. It encodes CASSFSLTSGGYEQYF.

The chain carries TRBV6-5 and TRBJ1-1; 7 bases fit TRBD1. Germline CDR1 is MNHEY and CDR2 is SVGAGI. The CDR3 is made up of 15 amino acids. V gave up 5 bases and J gave up 1 base; unmatched junction bases: 7. CDR3 nucleotides: TGTGCCAGCAGTACTCCGACAGGGTCGAACACTGAAGCTTTCTTT. Its translation is CASSTPTGSNTEAFF.

This chain connects TRBV5-8 to TRBJ2-7, with 8 bases identical to TRBD1. CDR1 is SGHTS, CDR2 YDEGEE, per germline. This CDR3 region has 17 residues. V lost 0 bases to trimming and J lost 9 bases; unmatched junction nucleotides: 17. CDR3 residues: CASSLAGGRGLITAQYF. The CDR3 DNA sequence: TGTGCCAGCAGCTTGGCGGGTGGCAGGGGGCTGATAACGGCGCAGTACTTC.

This chain joins TRBV5-1 and TRBJ1-1; 7 bases map to TRBD1. Germline CDR1 SGHRS, CDR2 YFSETQ. J gave up 4 bases and V 4 bases, and 13 bases lay outside the gene matches. The CDR3 is 16 residues long. CDR3 sequence reads: CASSRLYRGRSTEAFF. In DNA, the CDR3 is TGCGCCAGCAGCCGACTATACAGGGGCCGGAGCACTGAAGCTTTCTTT.

This clone has more than one count but fewer than ten. The J gene is TRBJ1-1, the V gene TRBV7-2; no clear D gene. Between the trimmed V and J ends, which lost 4 bases and 3 bases, there was a span of 6 bases. There are 12 residues in the CDR3. Looked up from germline, CDR1 is SGHTA and CDR2 is FQGNSA. CDR3 coding DNA: TGTGCCAGCAGCTCTACTTACACTGAAGCTTTCTTT. This gives the protein CASSSTYTEAFF. The whole variable domain, filled in from reference TRBV7-2 and TRBJ1-1, reads GAGVSQSPSNKVTEKGKDVELRCDPISGHTALYWYRQSLGQGLEFLIYFQGNSAPDKSGLPSDRFSAERTGGSVSTLTIQRTQQEDSAVYLCASSSTYTEAFFGQGTRLTVV.

This clone was seen only once. The chain links TRBV4-1 to TRBJ1-1; D possibly corresponds to TRBD1 (6 bases). Trimming took off 3 bases at V and 0 bases at J, with 14 bases between the two ends. The CDR3 consists of 16 residues. Germline CDR1 MGHRA, CDR2 YSYEKL. CDR3 bases: TGCGCCAGCAGCCAGAGGGAGGGGGTAATGAACACTGAAGCTTTCTTT. It is translated as CASSQREGVMNTEAFF.

The chain couples TRBV5-4 to TRBJ2-3; perhaps TRBD2 as D (6 bases). Germline CDR1 and CDR2: SGHNT and YYREEE (reference sequence). The CDR3 has 14 residues. Trimming cost V 0 bases and J 7 bases, with 12 bases left between them. DNA of the CDR3: TGTGCCAGCAGCTTGGACGGGAGTGGGAATACGCAGTATTTT. Translating it yields CASSLDGSGNTQYF.

The chain recombines TRBV7-9 with TRBJ1-5; D is ambiguous. The CDR3 is 15 amino acids. The V gene's germline CDR1 is SEHNR and CDR2 FQNEAQ (reference sequence). Trimming removed 0 bases from V and 4 bases from J, with 10 bases in between. This CDR3 is CASSLAEGGNQPQHF. The CDR3 nucleotides read TGTGCCAGCAGCTTAGCGGAAGGCGGTAATCAGCCCCAGCATTTT.

The genes are TRBV11-2 and TRBJ2-7; 7 bases line up with TRBD1. The CDR3 spans 15 residues. CDR1 SGHAT and CDR2 FQNNGV come from the germline V gene. Unmatched junction bases numbered 6, after V lost 1 base and J lost 3 bases. The CDR3 protein is CASSLGRDRSYEQYF. The CDR3 DNA follows: TGTGCCAGCAGCTTAGGTCGGGACAGAAGCTACGAGCAGTACTTC.

This chain connects TRBV25-1 to TRBJ2-1; TRBD2 matches 7 bases. Germline loops: CDR1 MGHDK, CDR2 SYGVNS. Trimming at V came to 4 bases and at J to 8 bases, leaving 5 bases not matched to a gene. The length of the CDR3 is 13 residues. CDR3 DNA: TGTGCCAGCAGTGGGCGACTAGCTGATGAGCAGTTCTTC. Translating gives CASSGRLADEQFF.

The chain is built from TRBV7-9 and TRBJ2-1, with D unresolved. Trimming cost V 6 bases and J 0 bases, with 6 bases left between them. This CDR3 comprises 13 residues. The germline gives CDR1 SEHNR, CDR2 FQNEAQ (reference sequence). The CDR3 coding sequence is TGTGCCAGCAGGTCGCCCTCCTACAATGAGCAGTTCTTC. This encodes CASRSPSYNEQFF.

This clone was seen a single time. The rearrangement joins TRBV9 to TRBJ2-3; D is unclear. In germline, CDR1 is SGDLS, CDR2 YYNGEE. The CDR3 contains 15 residues. Trimming pared 1 base from V and 3 bases from J, leaving 12 bases between. The CDR3 DNA is TGTGCCAGCAGCGTAAAACAGCATGGGACAGATACGCAGTATTTT. It is translated as CASSVKQHGTDTQYF.

This chain links TRBV5-1 with TRBJ2-7; D tentatively reads TRBD1 or TRBD2 (6 bases each). V was shortened by 0 bases and J by 6 bases, with 16 bases between the two germline ends. The CDR3 length is 15 residues. The V gene's germline CDR1 is SGHRS and CDR2 YFSETQ. The CDR3 DNA reads as TGCGCCAGCAGCTTGGCCGGGACGGGGGCTTTCGAGCAGTACTTC. Translating it yields CASSLAGTGAFEQYF.

This rearrangement joins TRBV6-5 to TRBJ2-7, with a possible D match to TRBD2 (6 bases). The CDR3 has 16 residues. With 2 bases removed from V and 5 bases from J, the gap between germline ends came to 19 bases. Germline V lookup: CDR1 MNHEY, CDR2 SVGAGI. As DNA, the CDR3 is TGTGCCAGCAGTTACGGGGTAGCGGCCTCCAGGAACGAGCAGTACTTC. It specifies CASSYGVAASRNEQYF.

The gene calls are TRBV5-1 and TRBJ2-7; 10 nucleotides align to TRBD2. This CDR3 contains 15 residues. The germline gives CDR1 SGHRS, CDR2 YFSETQ. The ends lost 0 bases at V and 7 bases at J; junction bases unmatched: 7. CDR3 coding DNA: TGCGCCAGCAGCTTGGAATCAGCGGGAGGGCCTGAGCAGTACTTC. As protein: CASSLESAGGPEQYF. The whole variable domain, remainder taken from reference TRBV5-1 and TRBJ2-7, is KAGVTQTPRYLIKTRGQQVTLSCSPISGHRSVSWYQQTPGQGLQFLFEYFSETQRNKGNFPGRFSGRQFSNSRSEMNVSTLELGDSALYLCASSLESAGGPEQYFGPGTRLTVT.

The rearrangement uses TRBV4-2 and TRBJ2-3; TRBD2 matches at 14 bases. Per germline, CDR1 LGHNA and CDR2 YNFKEQ. J lost 6 bases, V lost 1 base, and 0 bases had no gene match. This CDR3 has 15 residues. The CDR3 sequence is CASSQGTSGRDTQYF. DNA of the CDR3: TGTGCCAGCAGCCAAGGGACTAGCGGGAGGGATACGCAGTATTTT.

The chain is built from TRBV18 and TRBJ2-7; 10 bases align to TRBD2. The length of the CDR3 is 15 residues. Germline V gives CDR1 KGHSH, CDR2 LQKENI. Trimming cost V 6 bases and J 5 bases; bases outside gene matches: 10. The CDR3 reads CASSPASGSLHEQYF. CDR3 coding DNA: TGTGCCAGCTCCCCTGCTAGCGGGAGTCTCCACGAGCAGTACTTC.

The rearrangement uses TRBV5-4 and TRBJ2-5, with 11 bases identical to TRBD1. The length of the CDR3 is 15 residues. With 2 bases clipped from V and 5 bases from J, the junction kept 5 bases outside the gene matches. Germline V CDR1 and CDR2: SGHNT, YYREEE (reference sequence). The CDR3 DNA reads as TGTGCCAGCAGCTTACGGACAGGGGGCCGGGAGACCCAGTACTTC. Its protein product is CASSLRTGGRETQYF.

Remarks on this clone: This sample also contains other DNA sequences that code for the same CDR3. The chain carries TRBV27 and TRBJ2-3, with D uncertain. CDR3 length: 13 amino acids. The V end was cut by 6 bases, the J end by 0 bases, with 7 bases between. Germline assignment: CDR1 MNHEY and CDR2 SMNVEV (reference sequence). The CDR3 DNA sequence: TGTGCCAGCAGCTCTTCTAGCACAGATACGCAGTATTTT. Translated, it gives CASSSSSTDTQYF.

This clone was seen a single time. The rearrangement uses TRBV6-5 and TRBJ2-5, with TRBD1 matching 8 bases. This CDR3 is built from 15 residues. With 0 bases clipped from V and 7 bases from J, the junction kept 7 bases outside the gene matches. Germline CDR1 MNHEY, CDR2 SVGAGI. The CDR3, as DNA: TGTGCCAGCAGTTACTCGACAGGGGCCCGAGGGACCCAGTACTTC. Translated, it gives CASSYSTGARGTQYF.